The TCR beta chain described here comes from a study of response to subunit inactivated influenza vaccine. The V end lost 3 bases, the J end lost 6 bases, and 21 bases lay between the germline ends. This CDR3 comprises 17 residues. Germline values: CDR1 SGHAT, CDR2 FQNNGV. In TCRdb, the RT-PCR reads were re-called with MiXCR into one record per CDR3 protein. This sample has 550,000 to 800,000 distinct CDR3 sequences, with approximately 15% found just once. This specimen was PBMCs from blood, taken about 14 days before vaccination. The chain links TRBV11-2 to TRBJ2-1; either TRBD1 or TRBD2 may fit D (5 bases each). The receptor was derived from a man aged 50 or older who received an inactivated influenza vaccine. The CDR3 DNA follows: TGTGCCAGCAGCTTTAAATCCGGGACCCTTGAGGCCAATGAGCAGTTCTTC. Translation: CASSFKSGTLEANEQFF.